The rows below give T cell receptor beta chains drawn from one sample of a study of shared clonotypes between healthy human individuals. Sequenced by immunoSEQ multiplex PCR; TCRdb stores in-frame clones only, minus some. The sample shows about 1.1 million clones, around 82% of them seen only once. The sequencing sample was made of memory CD4+ T cells from PBMCs. These receptors were taken from a man aged 18 to 35 in good health. Some clones in this sample may be carry-over from other donors' samples. CDR3s include the opening cysteine and the closing phenylalanine or tryptophan. A D gene is named only where the DNA matches it firmly. Rows give clone size only sometimes, using once, few, many, or a class for an expanded clone.

abundance: .; d_gene: TRBD2; j_gene: TRBJ2-2; v_gene: TRBV29-1; CDR3nt: TGCAGCGCTCGGGACTACTTAGTGGACACCGGGGAGCTGTTTTTT; CDR3aa: CSARDYLVDTGELFF
abundance: .; d_gene: .; j_gene: TRBJ2-2; v_gene: TRBV9; CDR3nt: TGTGCCAGCAGCGTACGGCCAGGGCTGGGCACCGGGGAGCTGTTTTTT; CDR3aa: CASSVRPGLGTGELFF
abundance: many; d_gene: .; j_gene: TRBJ1-1; v_gene: TRBV7-6; CDR3nt: TGTGCCAGCGGCGAGGGGAGGGTGGGCACTGAAGCTTTCTTT; CDR3aa: CASGEGRVGTEAFF
abundance: few; d_gene: TRBD2; j_gene: TRBJ2-7; v_gene: TRBV29-1; CDR3nt: TGCAGCGTTGCGGGACTAGCGGGGAACTACGAGCAGTACTTC; CDR3aa: CSVAGLAGNYEQYF
abundance: .; d_gene: .; j_gene: TRBJ2-2; v_gene: TRBV4-3; CDR3nt: TGCGCCAGCAGCCCGACAGGGAGGCCTCTCGGAACCGGGGAGCTGTTTTTT; CDR3aa: CASSPTGRPLGTGELFF
abundance: .; d_gene: .; j_gene: TRBJ2-3; v_gene: TRBV7-2; CDR3nt: TGTGCCAGCACGGGGCCGGGTGATACGCAGTATTTT; CDR3aa: CASTGPGDTQYF
abundance: .; d_gene: TRBD2; j_gene: TRBJ2-2; v_gene: TRBV11-3; CDR3nt: TGTGCCAGCAGCTTCGGCGGGAGGGACACCGGGGAGCTGTTTTTT; CDR3aa: CASSFGGRDTGELFF
abundance: .; d_gene: .; j_gene: TRBJ2-7; v_gene: TRBV28; CDR3nt: TGTGCCAGCAACCTCGGGTCGGGGGACGAGCAGTACTTC; CDR3aa: CASNLGSGDEQYF
abundance: .; d_gene: .; j_gene: TRBJ1-1; v_gene: TRBV6-5; CDR3nt: TGTGCCAGCAGTTACCGTCCCCGAAACACTGAAGCTTTCTTT; CDR3aa: CASSYRPRNTEAFF
abundance: few; d_gene: .; j_gene: TRBJ1-1; v_gene: TRBV5-4; CDR3nt: TGTGCCAGCAGCTTAAGCAGGGAGGCCACTGAAGCTTTCTTT; CDR3aa: CASSLSREATEAFF
abundance: many; d_gene: .; j_gene: TRBJ2-2; v_gene: TRBV5-1; CDR3nt: TGCGCCAGCAGCTTGGCTCCCCCCGGGGAGCTGTTTTTT; CDR3aa: CASSLAPPGELFF
abundance: .; d_gene: .; j_gene: TRBJ2-5; v_gene: TRBV7-2; CDR3nt: TGTGCCAGCAGCTTAGGTGTCGAGACCCAGTACTTC; CDR3aa: CASSLGVETQYF
abundance: .; d_gene: .; j_gene: TRBJ2-3; v_gene: TRBV7-2; CDR3nt: TGTGCCAGCAGCCCCTGGGTGGGGAAGGGGACAGATACGCAGTATTTT; CDR3aa: CASSPWVGKGTDTQYF
abundance: .; d_gene: .; j_gene: TRBJ2-1; v_gene: TRBV28; CDR3nt: TGTGCCAGCAGTCTACGGTACAATGAGCAGTTCTTC; CDR3aa: CASSLRYNEQFF
abundance: few; d_gene: TRBD1; j_gene: TRBJ2-5; v_gene: TRBV6-5; CDR3nt: TGTGCCAGCAGTTATCAGACAGGGCAAGAGACCCAGTACTTC; CDR3aa: CASSYQTGQETQYF